Below are 5 T cell receptor beta chains sequenced from a single sample in a study of blood T cell repertoires in COVID-19. Only in-frame clones appear in the TCRdb table, and some are missing; sequencing was by immunoSEQ multiplex PCR. The sample has fewer than 200,000 clones, roughly 76% seen once; the top ten hold roughly 11%. Sequencing was done on a sample of peripheral blood. All receptors derive from a middle-aged woman with COVID-19, enrolled during active disease.

The rearrangement joins TRBV6-5 to TRBJ2-1; D unclear. Germline V gene sequence: CDR1 MNHEY, CDR2 SVGAGI. Deletions cut 6 bases from V and 8 bases from J, with 8 bases between. The CDR3 totals 11 residues. The CDR3 here is CASRRSHEQFF. CDR3 DNA: TGTGCCAGCAGGAGGTCCCATGAGCAGTTCTTC.

The chain combines TRBV30 with TRBJ2-1; TRBD2 matches 12 bases. The V gene end was trimmed by 5 bases and the J gene end by 5 bases; junction bases not matched to a gene: 4. This CDR3 is 14 amino acids long. Germline assignment: CDR1 GTSNPN and CDR2 SVGIG (reference sequence). For the CDR3, the DNA is TGTGCCTGGGCAACTAGCGGGGGGAACAATGAGCAGTTCTTC. It encodes CAWATSGGNNEQFF.

CDR3: CATARDASGQETQYF. DNA for the CDR3: TGTGCCACCGCCCGGGACGCTAGCGGTCAAGAGACCCAGTACTTC. The J gene is TRBJ2-5, the V gene TRBV15; 7 positions agree with TRBD2. The CDR3 has 15 residues. From germline, CDR1 is LNHNV and CDR2 YYDKDF (reference sequence). V was clipped by 8 bases and J by 2 bases; unmatched bases: 11.

The chain employs TRBV3-1 (or the pseudogene TRBV3-2) and TRBJ1-2; possible D gene TRBD1, 5 bases. Looked up from germline, CDR1 is LGHDT and CDR2 is YNNKEL (reference sequence). There are 14 residues in the CDR3. The V end was cut by 8 bases, the J end by 8 bases, with 21 bases between. As DNA, the CDR3 is TGTGCCAGCCACCTCTCCGGGCCCGGGGGGGGCTACACCTTC. It codes for CASHLSGPGGGYTF.

At least ten counts were recorded for this clone. The chain joins TRBV6-5 to TRBJ2-1; 8 bases fit TRBD1. Germline CDR1 reads MNHEY; CDR2 reads SVGAGI. Trimming took 5 bases from V and 7 from J; bases not matched to a gene: 10. The CDR3 runs 15 residues. This chain's CDR3 is CASSLQRQGWNEQFF. DNA of the CDR3: TGTGCCAGCAGTCTTCAGCGACAGGGGTGGAATGAGCAGTTCTTC.